This is a list of T cell receptor beta chains from one sample in a study of CD8 T cells in Susac syndrome. TCRdb re-called the immunoSEQ multiplex PCR reads with MiXCR, one entry per CDR3 protein. The table lists some 150,000 distinct CDR3 sequences, 94% of them singletons. Sequencing was carried out using CD8+ T cells from PBMCs. These receptors were obtained from a human donor with multiple sclerosis. Each CDR3 is given with its conserved first and last residue. The D gene is left open where the match is weak. A row's size may be missing; if present it is once, few, many or a size class.

>TRBV28|-|-|TRBJ2-5|15
TGTGCCAGCAGTTTTAGGGCGGGAACCCAAGAGACCCAGTACTTC
CASSFRAGTQETQYF
>TRBV29-1|-|-|TRBJ1-1|14
TGCAGCGTTGAAGGAGGCTCAGTCAACACTGAAGCTTTCTTT
CSVEGGSVNTEAFF
>TRBV29-1|-|-|TRBJ2-1|14
TGCAGCGTAAAGAGGGACGGCTCCTACAATGAGCAGTTCTTC
CSVKRDGSYNEQFF
>TRBV9|-|-|TRBJ2-2|13
TGTGCCTCGAAGGAGGGGAACACCGGGGAGCTGTTTTTT
CASKEGNTGELFF
>TRBV29-1|once|TRBD2|TRBJ2-5|16
TGCAGCGTTGAAGATCGGGAGCGGGGGGGCCGGCCCGCCCAGTACTTC
CSVEDRERGGRPAQYF
>TRBV20-1|-|-|TRBJ1-2|12
TGCAGTGCTAGAGATGCGGGCTATGGCTACACCTTC
CSARDAGYGYTF
>TRBV7-9|few|-|TRBJ1-1|15
TGTGCCAGCAGCTTAGTGGGGGGGTCTAACACTGAAGCTTTCTTT
CASSLVGGSNTEAFF
>TRBV20-1|-|-|TRBJ1-1|13
TGCAGTGCTGGAGAGGTGAGGCAGACTGAAGCTTTCTTT
CSAGEVRQTEAFF
>TRBV9|-|TRBD1|TRBJ2-2|15
TGTGCCAGCACCGTCCAACAGGGGGCTGGCGGGGAGCTGTTTTTT
CASTVQQGAGGELFF
>TRBV12-3/TRBV12-4|-|-|TRBJ1-1|13
TGTGCCAGCAGTACCATACCTAGGACTGAAGCTTTCTTT
CASSTIPRTEAFF
>TRBV7-9|-|TRBD1|TRBJ2-4|15
TGTGCCAGCAGCATACTGCGGACAGGGCGAAACATTCAGTACTTC
CASSILRTGRNIQYF
>TRBV30|once|TRBD1|TRBJ2-7|14
TGTGCCTGGAGTGTAGGGACAGGCTCCTACGAGCAGTACTTC
CAWSVGTGSYEQYF
>TRBV29-1|few|-|TRBJ1-2|11
TGCAGCGCGGCTTCGGACTATGGCTACACTTTC
CSAASDYGYTF
>TRBV24-1|-|-|TRBJ2-5|13
TGTGCCACCAGTGCAGCCGGCCGGGAGACCCAGTACTTC
CATSAAGRETQYF
>TRBV2|-|-|TRBJ1-2|15
TGTGCCAGCATGAGGAATCCGGGAGATCCGGATGGCTACACCTTC
CASMRNPGDPDGYTF
>TRBV4-2|once|-|TRBJ1-2|15
TGTGCCAGCAGCCAAGATCGGGGAGGGGCGGGTGGCTACACCTTC
CASSQDRGGAGGYTF
>TRBV30|-|-|TRBJ2-7|14
TGTGCCTGGAGTTGGTCGGGTCCCATCTACGAGCAGTACTTC
CAWSWSGPIYEQYF
>TRBV28|-|TRBD2|TRBJ2-7|12
TGTGCCAGCAGCCGGCGGGGGGGCGAGCAGTACTTC
CASSRRGGEQYF
>TRBV9|-|-|TRBJ2-2|16
TGTGCCAGCAGCGTAGCTGGGATAACGAACACCGGGGAGCTGTTTTTT
CASSVAGITNTGELFF
>TRBV29-1|-|TRBD1|TRBJ1-1|15
TGCAGCGCTCAGGGGGTATTGGGGATGAACACTGAAGCTTTCTTT
CSAQGVLGMNTEAFF
>TRBV30|-|-|TRBJ1-3|16
TGTGCCTGGAGGGTTCGGCAGGCGCTCTCTGGAAACACCATATATTTT
CAWRVRQALSGNTIYF
>TRBV12-3/TRBV12-4|-|-|TRBJ1-1|15
TGTGCCAGCAGTTTTGGGTCAGGGGTTAACACTGAAGCTTTCTTT
CASSFGSGVNTEAFF
>TRBV27|-|-|TRBJ2-7|13
TGTGCCAGCAGTGCGGGTCTCGGGGGCGAGCAGTACTTC
CASSAGLGGEQYF
>TRBV5-6|-|TRBD1|TRBJ2-4|18
TGTGCCAGCAGCCCGACGGGGACTGGACAGGGGTCCAAAAACATTCAGTACTTC
CASSPTGTGQGSKNIQYF
>TRBV11-2|-|-|TRBJ1-5|15
TGTGCCAGCAGCTTAGGTCCCGGGAGCAATCAGCCCCAGCATTTT
CASSLGPGSNQPQHF
>TRBV5-1|-|-|TRBJ2-5|14
TGCGCCAGCAGCTTGGGACGTTACCAAGAGACCCAGTACTTC
CASSLGRYQETQYF
>TRBV28|-|-|TRBJ1-1|15
TGTGCCAGCAGTGCTGGACAACCGATGAACACTGAAGCTTTCTTT
CASSAGQPMNTEAFF
>TRBV20-1|-|-|TRBJ2-7|10
TGCAGTGCGGGGGCCTACGAGCAGTACTTC
CSAGAYEQYF
>TRBV19|-|TRBD1|TRBJ1-1|15
TGTGCCAGTAGTATAGCAGGACAGGGGGCGTCCGAAGCTTTCTTT
CASSIAGQGASEAFF
>TRBV30|-|-|TRBJ1-2|17
TGTGCCTCCGCTCTAACGTCTTGGAGGGACTCCAGAAATGGCTACACCTTC
CASALTSWRDSRNGYTF
>TRBV19|-|-|TRBJ1-5|14
TGTGCCAGTAGTATAAGGGCCGAATATCAGCCCCAGCATTTT
CASSIRAEYQPQHF
>TRBV27|-|-|TRBJ2-7|12
TGTGCCAGCAGGGGGAACAGGGACGAGCAGTACTTC
CASRGNRDEQYF
>TRBV12-3/TRBV12-4|once|TRBD1|TRBJ2-4|14
TGTGCCAGCAGCACCGGGACAGGGGTAAACATTCAGTACTTC
CASSTGTGVNIQYF
>TRBV7-2|-|TRBD1|TRBJ2-7|16
TGTGCCAGCAGCTTAGCACAGACAGGGCGATACTACGAGCAGTACTTC
CASSLAQTGRYYEQYF
>TRBV6-2/TRBV6-3|-|-|TRBJ1-2|18
TGTGCCAGCAGTCCACTGCGACGGACGGCCACCCTTAACTATGGCTACACCTTC
CASSPLRRTATLNYGYTF
>TRBV2|-|TRBD2|TRBJ2-7|15
TGTGCCAGCAGGGTGAGCGGGGGGGATCCCTACGAGCAGTACTTC
CASRVSGGDPYEQYF
>TRBV7-9|-|-|TRBJ2-7|14
TGTGCCAGCAGCCCCCGAACCGTATGGTACGAGCAGTACTTC
CASSPRTVWYEQYF
>TRBV2|-|-|TRBJ2-7|11
TGTGCCAGCAGGGTACTCTACGAGCAGTACTTC
CASRVLYEQYF